These 18 T cell receptor beta chains were all obtained from the same sample, sequenced in a study of blood T cells in healthy people across ages. A sample-barcoded 5' primer and a J-beta primer mix were used in a second PCR of roughly 7 to 11 cycles. TCRdb reanalysed the 5' RACE reads using MiXCR and keeps one entry per CDR3 protein. The data hold 1.5 million to 2 million distinct CDR3 sequences, with 49% observed a single time. The material sequenced was blood. These receptor sequences come from a woman in her thirties or forties in good health.

This clonotype has a handful of counts. The chain uses TRBV20-1 and TRBJ2-5; TRBD2 matches 14 bases. The CDR3 runs 20 residues. Germline V gene lookup returns CDR1 DFQATT and CDR2 SNEGSKA (reference sequence). Trimming removed 8 bases from V and 0 bases from J; junction bases left unmatched: 20. The CDR3 here is CSTGTDRGLAGVPYQETQYF. The CDR3, as DNA: TGCAGTACCGGGACCGATCGGGGACTAGCGGGGGTACCGTACCAAGAGACCCAGTACTTC.

The rearrangement joins TRBV29-1 to TRBJ2-1, with no clear D. Trimming removed 8 bases from V and 7 bases from J, with 12 bases in between. This CDR3 contains 11 residues. Per germline, CDR1 SQVTM and CDR2 ANQGSEA. The CDR3 loop reads CSPPPRNEQFF. The CDR3, as DNA: TGCAGCCCGCCCCCCAGAAATGAGCAGTTCTTC.

There are a few counts of this clonotype. The chain recombines TRBV10-3 with TRBJ1-2; D not certain. This CDR3 is 14 amino acids long. Per germline, CDR1 ENHRY and CDR2 SYGVKD. V shed 2 bases and J shed 7 bases, with 14 bases lying between them. CDR3 residues: CAISEPPGKGGYTF. Here the CDR3 DNA reads TGTGCCATCAGTGAGCCGCCGGGTAAGGGTGGCTACACCTTC.

The chain uses TRBV7-3 and TRBJ2-1; 11 bases map to TRBD2. The CDR3 has 16 residues. The germline gives CDR1 SGHTA, CDR2 FQGTGA. V lost 0 bases, J lost 9 bases, and 7 bases stayed unmatched. The CDR3 DNA follows: TGTGCCAGCAGCTTAACCACTAGCGGGGGCTCTGGTGAGCAGTTCTTC. It encodes CASSLTTSGGSGEQFF.

This sequence joins TRBV27 and TRBJ2-5; D is undetermined. Germline assignment: CDR1 MNHEY and CDR2 SMNVEV (reference sequence). The CDR3 sequence is 13 residues long. Between the trimmed V and J ends, which lost 0 bases and 5 bases, there was a span of 7 bases. In nucleotides, the CDR3 is TGTGCCAGCAGTTTATCTAGTACGGAGACCCAGTACTTC. Translated: CASSLSSTETQYF.

The chain joins TRBV4-2 to TRBJ2-7, with 7 bases identical to TRBD2. TRBJ2-5 explains the end of the DNA better; the J call may be wrong. Germline CDR1 is LGHNA and CDR2 is YNFKEQ. The CDR3 runs 15 residues. Written as DNA, the CDR3 is TGTGCCAGCGGCGCCCCATCTAGCGGAGGAGAGACCCAGTACTTC. It encodes CASGAPSSGGETQYF.

This chain uses TRBV12-3 or TRBV12-4 with TRBJ1-1; D gene uncertain. V was cut by 7 bases and J by 1 base, with 10 bases left in between. CDR3 length: 13 amino acids. CDR3 in DNA: TGTGCCAGCACGTGGAGTGGGAACACTGAAGCTTTCTTT. This gives the protein CASTWSGNTEAFF.

This chain links TRBV4-3 with TRBJ2-1, with 8 bases fitting TRBD1. This CDR3 region has 17 residues. The trim removed 0 bases at V and 7 bases at J, leaving 11 bases unmatched. Looked up from germline, CDR1 is LGHNA and CDR2 is YSLEER. The CDR3 sequence is CASSQDLGGQALNEQFF. CDR3 sequence (DNA): TGCGCCAGCAGCCAAGATTTAGGGGGACAGGCCTTGAATGAGCAGTTCTTC.

V usage is TRBV4-1 and J usage is TRBJ2-5; 7 bases align to TRBD1. The germline CDR1 and CDR2 sequences are MGHRA and YSYEKL. The length of the CDR3 is 15 residues. J was trimmed by 7 bases and V by 3 bases; bases with no gene match: 11. Here the CDR3 DNA reads TGCGCCAGCAGCCAGCAAATGACAGGGTTAGGGACCCAGTACTTC. Translated, it gives CASSQQMTGLGTQYF.

The rearrangement links TRBV29-1 to TRBJ2-3; 7 bases are shared with TRBD2. With V trimmed by 7 bases and J by 2 bases, 6 bases remained unmatched. Germline CDR1 SQVTM, CDR2 ANQGSEA. The CDR3 sequence is 13 residues long. The CDR3 here is CSGSGTSTDTQYF. The CDR3, as DNA: TGCAGCGGGAGCGGGACTTCCACAGATACGCAGTATTTT.

This clonotype has a handful of counts. CDR3 region: CASSQGTPRGPENIQYF. In nucleotides, the CDR3 is TGTGCCAGCAGCCAAGGAACCCCGAGGGGACCTGAAAACATTCAGTACTTC. The chain combines TRBV4-2 with TRBJ2-4; D is tentatively TRBD1 or TRBD2 (5 bases each). Deletions cut 1 base from V and 5 bases from J, with 18 bases between. The CDR3 spans 17 residues. Germline CDR1 is LGHNA and CDR2 is YNFKEQ.

The rearrangement uses TRBV24-1 and TRBJ1-6; the D is unclear. The V gene lost 7 bases and the J gene lost 7 bases, with 13 bases spanning the gap. The CDR3 has 14 amino acids. In germline, CDR1 is KGHDR, CDR2 SFDVKD. CDR3: CATSTGRPNSPLHF. The CDR3 DNA follows: TGTGCCACCAGCACGGGCCGTCCAAATTCACCCCTCCACTTT.

The V and J genes are TRBV7-9 and TRBJ2-1; 7 nucleotides align to TRBD2. The CDR3 has 16 amino acids. V gave up 5 bases and J gave up 7 bases; unmatched junction bases: 14. Germline V CDR1 and CDR2: SEHNR, FQNEAQ (reference sequence). The CDR3 sequence: CASSQVGGTLLNEQFF. CDR3 nucleotide sequence: TGTGCCAGCAGCCAAGTGGGGGGGACGTTACTGAATGAGCAGTTCTTC.

The chain couples TRBV7-9 to TRBJ1-4; TRBD1 agrees at 7 bases. This CDR3 spans 20 amino acids. J was trimmed by 6 bases and V by 5 bases; bases with no gene match: 24. Germline CDR1 reads SEHNR; CDR2 reads FQNEAQ (reference sequence). CDR3 sequence reads: CASSLVRGTAKERGYEKLFF. CDR3 in DNA: TGTGCCAGCAGCCTGGTCCGCGGGACAGCAAAAGAAAGAGGATATGAAAAACTGTTTTTT. The variable domain in full, with the rest retrieved from reference TRBV7-9 and TRBJ1-4, is DTGVSQNPRHKITKRGQNVTFRCDPISEHNRLYWYRQTLGQGPEFLTYFQNEAQLEKSRLLSDRFSAERPKGSFSTLEIQRTEQGDSAMYLCASSLVRGTAKERGYEKLFFGSGTQLSVL.

V gene TRBV12-3 or TRBV12-4 combines with J gene TRBJ1-1; D unresolved. The V end was cut by 7 bases, the J end by 1 base, with 10 bases between. The CDR3 spans 13 residues. The CDR3 loop is CASTPTANTEAFF. CDR3 DNA: TGTGCCAGCACTCCAACTGCGAACACTGAAGCTTTCTTT.

As for this clonotype: An end of the junction differs from the germline gene, which may be a read error. The chain recombines TRBV29-1 with TRBJ2-3, with no clear D. This CDR3 has 11 residues. Germline-derived CDR1 and CDR2 are SQVTM and ANQGSEA. CDR3 bases: TGCAGCGTGGAAAAGGCAGATATGCAGTATTTT. Translating it yields CSVEKADMQYF.

Turning to this clonotype: One end of the junction varies from germline; a read error may be responsible. The gene calls are TRBV27 and TRBJ2-5; 7 nucleotides match TRBD2. The CDR3 runs to 14 residues. Germline values: CDR1 MNHEY, CDR2 SMNVEV (reference sequence). CDR3 sequence: CASSRPGGRETQYF. The CDR3 DNA is TGCGCCAGCAGCCGACCGGGGGGACGGGAGACCCAGTACTTC.

The V gene is TRBV2, the J gene TRBJ2-3, with 11 bases that match TRBD1. Germline V gene data show CDR1 as SNHLY and CDR2 as FYNNEI. V lost 5 bases and J lost 1; bases outside the gene matches: 8. This CDR3 is built from 17 residues. CDR3 residues: CASSKGQGVVGTDTQYF. In nucleotides, the CDR3 is TGTGCCAGCAGTAAGGGACAGGGGGTGGTAGGCACAGATACGCAGTATTTT.